What follows are 9 T cell receptor beta chains derived from one specimen sequenced in a study of T cells in localized non-small cell lung cancer. Profiled with immunoSEQ multiplex PCR; TCRdb holds only in-frame clones, not every one. The sample has around 14,000 clones; 80% to 85% are singletons. This specimen consisted of peripheral blood, obtained before any cancer treatment. The receptors originated from a female donor older than 55 with stage I squamous cell lung carcinoma.

This clone was observed a handful of times. The rearrangement links TRBV5-1 to TRBJ1-3; possible D gene TRBD1, 5 bases. The V gene lost 5 bases and the J gene lost 0 bases, with 15 bases spanning the gap. CDR3 length equals 16 residues. Germline CDR1 reads SGHRS; CDR2 reads YFSETQ. This CDR3 is CASRRGAVGSGNTIYF. As DNA, the CDR3 is TGCGCCAGCAGGCGAGGGGCGGTTGGCTCTGGAAACACCATATATTTT.

The gene calls are TRBV19 and TRBJ1-2, with D possibly being TRBD1 (6 bases). Trimming shortened V by 6 bases and J by 8 bases, and 19 bases separated the two germline ends. Per germline, CDR1 LNHDA and CDR2 SQIVND (reference sequence). There are 14 residues in the CDR3. The CDR3 loop is CASSPSGATGGYTF. CDR3 DNA sequence: TGTGCCAGTAGCCCCTCGGGGGCCACGGGGGGCTACACCTTC.

The chain employs TRBV5-1 and TRBJ2-5; D not resolved. This CDR3 has 11 amino acids. V shed 0 bases and J shed 5 bases, with 2 bases lying between them. Germline V gene sequence: CDR1 SGHRS, CDR2 YFSETQ. The CDR3 reads CASSLDETQYF. DNA for the CDR3: TGCGCCAGCAGCTTGGACGAGACCCAGTACTTC.

This clone was seen more than once but under ten times. The rearrangement links TRBV2 to TRBJ2-2; D ambiguous. Germline V gene data show CDR1 as SNHLY and CDR2 as FYNNEI. The CDR3 runs 13 residues. Trimming shortened V by 4 bases and J by 4 bases, and 7 bases separated the two germline ends. CDR3 loop: CASSVVGTGELFF. The CDR3, as DNA: TGTGCCAGCAGTGTAGTAGGCACCGGGGAGCTGTTTTTT.

This chain uses TRBV21-1 with TRBJ2-7; the listed D gene, TRBD1, was not tested against the DNA. TRBV21-1 is tagged as a pseudogene. This CDR3 region has 17 residues. The CDR3 region has the DNA TGTGCCAGCAGCAAAGTGGGGTTGGGGGACAGGCCTCTCAAGCAGTACTTC. Translation: CASSKVGLGDRPLKQYF.

The genes are TRBV7-2 and TRBJ1-6; 7 bases fit TRBD1. Trimming cost V 3 bases and J 0 bases; bases outside gene matches: 8. The CDR3 covers 18 residues. From germline, CDR1 is SGHTA and CDR2 FQGNSA. The CDR3 sequence is CASSFRDSIFSYNSPLHF. CDR3 coding DNA: TGTGCCAGCAGCTTCCGGGACAGCATATTCTCCTATAATTCACCCCTCCACTTT.

V and J are TRBV11-3 and TRBJ2-3; 8 bases agree with TRBD2. J lost 2 bases, V lost 1 base, and 5 bases had no gene match. Germline loops: CDR1 SGHNT, CDR2 YENEEA. This CDR3 is built from 16 residues. CDR3 protein: CASSLGGGSSTDTQYF. The CDR3 nucleotides read TGTGCCAGCAGCTTAGGCGGGGGGTCTTCCACAGATACGCAGTATTTT.

The gene calls are TRBV7-9 and TRBJ2-2; D ambiguous. Germline lookup yields CDR1 SEHNR and CDR2 FQNEAQ (reference sequence). This CDR3 contains 16 residues. Trimming shortened V by 3 bases and J by 1 base, and 12 bases separated the two germline ends. The DNA for the CDR3 is TGTGCCAGCAGCTTTGTTGTCGCAGGGAACACCGGGGAGCTGTTTTTT. Protein product: CASSFVVAGNTGELFF.

The chain is built from TRBV7-2 and TRBJ2-4; TRBD2 matches 7 bases. The CDR3 has 17 residues. Looked up from germline, CDR1 is SGHTA and CDR2 is FQGNSA. Germline trimming cut 5 bases from V and 3 bases from J; bases unmatched to any gene: 13. CDR3 in DNA: TGTGCCAGCAGCCCCCCACGGGTCCCGGGGGGCAAAAACATTCAGTACTTC. Translation: CASSPPRVPGGKNIQYF.